These 3 T cell receptor beta chains were all obtained from the same sample, sequenced in a study of CD8+ T cells in alopecia areata. Extracted RNA was reverse transcribed into cDNA, the sequencing template. TCRdb keeps only in-frame clones here, not all; method: immunoSEQ multiplex PCR. Among about 110,000 clones listed, 59% were seen once. Sequencing was carried out using CD8+ T cells sorted from blood. All receptors come from a human donor in good health.

The chain employs TRBV30 and TRBJ2-7; TRBD2 matches 7 bases. The CDR3 runs 10 residues. V was pared by 7 bases and J by 4 bases, with 1 base of the junction left unmatched. Germline CDR1 GTSNPN, CDR2 SVGIG (reference sequence). CDR3 nucleotides: TGTGCCTTGGGGGGGTACGAGCAGTACTTC. This encodes CALGGYEQYF.

The chain links TRBV30 to TRBJ1-1; D not certain. The CDR3 is 15 residues long. CDR1 and CDR2 from the germline V gene are GTSNPN and SVGIG (reference sequence). V lost 2 bases and J lost 2, with 15 bases in between. The CDR3 DNA follows: TGTGCCTGGAGTCGGGTGTCTGAGCCAAACACTGAAGCTTTCTTT. Its protein product is CAWSRVSEPNTEAFF.

The chain carries TRBV7-9 and TRBJ1-4, with D unresolved. The CDR3 loop spans 12 amino acids. Germline V lookup: CDR1 SEHNR, CDR2 FQNEAQ (reference sequence). Trimming took 5 bases from V and 4 from J, leaving 5 bases between them. CDR3 sequence: CASSPHNEKLFF. DNA for the CDR3: TGTGCCAGCAGCCCTCATAATGAAAAACTGTTTTTT.